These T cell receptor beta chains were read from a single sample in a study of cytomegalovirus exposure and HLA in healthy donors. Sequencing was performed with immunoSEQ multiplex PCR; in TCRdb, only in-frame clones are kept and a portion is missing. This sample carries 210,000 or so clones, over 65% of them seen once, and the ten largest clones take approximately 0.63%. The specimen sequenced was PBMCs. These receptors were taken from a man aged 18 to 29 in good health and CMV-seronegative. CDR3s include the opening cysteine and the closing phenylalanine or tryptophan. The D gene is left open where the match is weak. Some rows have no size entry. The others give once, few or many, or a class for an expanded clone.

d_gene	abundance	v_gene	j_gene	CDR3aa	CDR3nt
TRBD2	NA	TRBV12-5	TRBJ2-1	CASGFGSGTSGYNEQFF	TGTGCTAGTGGTTTTGGATCCGGGACTAGCGGTTACAATGAGCAGTTCTTC
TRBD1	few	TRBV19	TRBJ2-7	CASSPGTGGQYEQYF	TGTGCCAGTAGCCCCGGGACAGGGGGCCAGTACGAGCAGTACTTC
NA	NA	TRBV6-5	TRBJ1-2	CASSYSRQLYGYTF	TGTGCCAGCAGTTACTCGAGACAGTTATATGGCTACACCTTC
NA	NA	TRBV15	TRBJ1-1	CATSQGRTEAFF	TGTGCCACCAGTCAGGGGAGAACTGAAGCCTTCTTT
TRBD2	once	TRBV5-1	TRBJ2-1	CASSAETSGHYNEQFF	TGCGCCAGCAGCGCTGAGACTAGCGGGCATTACAATGAGCAGTTCTTC
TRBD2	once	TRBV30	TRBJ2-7	CAATSGRNEQYF	TGTGCCGCAACTAGCGGGAGGAACGAGCAGTACTTC
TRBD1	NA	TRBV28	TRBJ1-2	CASSPGTGTGYTF	TGTGCCAGCAGCCCCGGGACAGGGACTGGCTACACCTTC
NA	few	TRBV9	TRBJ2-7	CASSSDSPYEQYF	TGTGCCAGCAGCTCGGACAGCCCCTACGAGCAGTACTTC
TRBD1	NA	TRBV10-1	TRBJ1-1	CASSESGTGYTEAFF	TGCGCCAGCAGTGAGTCGGGGACAGGCTATACTGAAGCTTTCTTT
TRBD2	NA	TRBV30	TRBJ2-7	CAWAHGGRSEQYF	TGTGCCTGGGCCCACGGGGGGAGGAGCGAGCAGTACTTC